Included here is one TCR beta chain sequence, with context. This clonotype was recorded a few times. Its antigen specificity is not known. Base qualities are not provided; no much larger clone lies one nucleotide away. V drops 2 bases and J drops 5 bases, leaving 15 bases in between. CDR1 and CDR2 are drawn from the germline V gene: MNHEY, SVGAGI. Measured from the cysteine to the phenylalanine, the CDR3 is 15 residues long. Only the CDR3 DNA stays, 45 bases, in frame from base 1. These data belong to a study of CD8 T cells in ankylosing spondylitis (dated by TCRdb to the late 2010s). At the level of the whole study: The study profiled T cell receptor beta repertoires in healthy donors and ankylosing spondylitis patients to find disease-linked TCR variants. The whole study cohort included under 140 healthy donors and about two dozen ankylosing spondylitis patients. Peripheral blood was sampled, and synovial fluid was additionally collected from ankylosing spondylitis patients.

Reads for this sample came from an Illumina HiSeq 2500. Quantitative 5'-RACE with molecular barcodes was the method used to prepare the TCR beta libraries. The original pipeline was this. Disease-linked TCR variants were identified with a new computational method built on a probabilistic model of VDJ rearrangement. TCRdb applied fastp at Q25 and MiXCR to the public reads, then kept only in-frame beta chains. Each CDR3 protein gets just one entry, which takes the most common genes and DNA from the rows behind it. For this entry, the V and J calls and clone size follow TCRdb and not the study's own pipeline. The table for this sample lists 750,000 to 850,000 distinct CDR3 sequences; roughly 10% of them were counted only once. Of the sample, 0.51% falls within the top ten clones. Broad study findings and their caveats: Significant enrichment of the disease-linked clones was reported in matched synovial fluid samples from ankylosing spondylitis patients. Blood from ankylosing spondylitis patients appeared to be characterized by a TCR beta motif composed of under 10 highly homologous amino acid variants. Some of the motif variants had been reported before in the synovial fluid and blood of reactive arthritis patients, a finding that suggests common disease-initiation mechanisms. The disease-linked clones showed a CD8+ phenotype and occurred at relatively low frequencies in peripheral blood.

This TCR was recovered from a male donor with ankylosing spondylitis. Material: blood, either unsorted or a sorted T cell fraction (not recorded which). This chain joins TRBV6-5 to TRBJ2-5; the D gene is unclear. CDR3 protein: CASSYAMGGAETQYF. DNA sequence: TGTGCCAGCAGTTACGCAATGGGTGGAGCGGAGACCCAGTACTTC.